This paragraph covers one TCR beta chain sequence. No cognate antigen has been identified for it. It has no much larger one-base neighbor in the sample; base qualities were not kept. The sample belongs to a study of blood T cells in healthy people across ages (dated by TCRdb to between 2014 and 2016). For the wider study: In model experiments, template switching captured roughly one uniquely barcoded TCR beta cDNA molecule for every two T cells. Age-related changes in TCR beta repertoire diversity were measured in the study by deep sequencing normalized with unique cDNA molecular identifiers. The donors were split into four age groups: young (average about 16 years), middle-aged (39), aged (62) and long-lived (approximately 80). Donors of different ages were randomly distributed across sequencing lanes to avoid experimental bias. Two additional independent replicas of 1 million unique cDNA reads from the same blood draw were analyzed for two donors (one aged 18 to 29 and one aged 80 or older).

The CDR3, cysteine through phenylalanine, is 14 amino acids long. CDR3 DNA only is kept here, 42 bases in frame from base 1. A distance of 14 bases separates the germline ends of V and J, which lose 5 bases and 6 bases respectively. What the study reported, not specific to this receptor: Since profiling was done on bulk unsorted PBMCs, naive and antigen-experienced compartments could not be conclusively compared. Compared with the aged group, the long-lived group had more naive CD4+ T cells, fewer expanded clones and increased TCR diversity, a pattern suggesting age selection. The CMV infection status of donors was not known, potentially confounding age-related changes in expanded clonotypes. Estimates of total diversity based on one million sequenced T cells were regarded as lower bounds and as underestimates. As age increased, observed TCR beta diversity per million T cells dropped in a roughly linear way, and a significant reduction was already evident by age 40. A strong correlation was found between observed TCR beta diversity and the percentage of naive T cells measured by flow cytometry.

Libraries were made using 5' RACE. These reads were obtained on an Illumina HiSeq 2500. The second PCR ran for roughly 7 to 12 cycles and used a J-beta primer mix along with a sample-barcoded 5' primer. A unique molecular identifier was introduced onto each TCR beta cDNA molecule by a template-switch 5' adaptor carrying 12 random nucleotides. Each sample yielded at least 2.5 million CDR3-containing paired-end reads. First-strand cDNA synthesis was performed from all RNA using the Mint cDNA synthesis kit, with priming by a TRBC-specific oligonucleotide. Following uracil-DNA glycosylase treatment, a first 18-cycle PCR with universal primers M1SS and BC2_uni_R was performed on all cDNA. The original pipeline was this. For normalization, 1 million high-quality reads were randomly selected from each sample, with every read carrying a distinct molecular identifier. Instead of being binned into consensus sequences, reads with shared molecular identifiers were discarded. MiTCR, set to a Q25 quality threshold and the strictest error-elimination algorithm, was used for CDR3 identification, clonotype clustering and error correction. A nonparametric unseen species model with Euler transformation was used to estimate lower-bound total TCR beta diversity. TCRdb applied fastp at Q25 and MiXCR to the public reads, then kept only in-frame beta chains. Identical CDR3 protein sequences are pooled into one entry, listed with their most common genes and DNA. TCRdb's processing, not the authors', yielded these V and J calls. The sample table lists about 1.4 million distinct CDR3 sequences, approximately 59% of them with a count of one. The top ten hold about 6.3% of the sample.

Systemically healthy Caucasian individuals from Russia, 35 to 40 in total and aged roughly 6 to 100 years, were included as donors. Each donor gave ten milliliters of peripheral blood, collected into EDTA-treated Vacutainer tubes. Ficoll-Paque density-gradient centrifugation was used to isolate PBMCs, with at least 6 million obtained per sample. Total RNA was extracted from PBMCs with Trizol reagent, with at least 6 micrograms obtained per sample. Naive CD45RAhigh/CD27high T cell percentages were measured by flow cytometry on a PBMC aliquot from every donor. Sequenced: blood. Recombination linked TRBV12-3 or TRBV12-4 to TRBJ2-1, and the D gene may be TRBD1, 5 bases matching. This TCR was sampled from a man between 18 and 35 years old in good health. The CDR3 region has the sequence CASSGQGRSNEQFF. The bases are TGTGCCAGCAGTGGTCAGGGCAGGTCCAATGAGCAGTTCTTC.